These T cell receptor beta chains were read from a single sample in a study of blood T cell repertoires in COVID-19. The table came from immunoSEQ multiplex PCR; TCRdb's copy has only in-frame clones and leaves some out. Of approximately 220,000 clones in the sample, just under 85% were seen once. The sequenced material came from PBMCs or T cells enriched from blood (not recorded which). The receptor source for this set is a woman in her thirties or forties with acute COVID-19. Both conserved end residues are part of each CDR3. The D gene is left open where the match is weak. Clone size appears in some rows only: once, few, many, or a class for an expanded clone.

j_gene | d_gene | v_gene | abundance | CDR3aa | CDR3nt
TRBJ2-7 | TRBD1 | TRBV3-1/TRBV3-2 | once | CASSQDSDRVEDEQYF | TGTGCCAGCAGCCAAGATTCGGACAGGGTTGAGGACGAGCAGTACTTC
TRBJ2-5 | TRBD2 | TRBV5-5 | once | CASSSLAGGQETQYF | TGTGCCAGCAGCTCTCTAGCGGGAGGACAAGAGACCCAGTACTTC
TRBJ1-1 | - | TRBV4-1 | - | CASSPSDLGRAFF | TGCGCCAGCAGCCCCTCGGACTTGGGGAGAGCTTTCTTT
TRBJ1-1 | TRBD1 | TRBV3-1/TRBV3-2 | once | CASSQDGTGGTEAFF | TGTGCCAGCAGCCAAGACGGGACAGGGGGAACTGAAGCTTTCTTT
TRBJ1-1 | - | TRBV10-3 | - | CAISESVITGTEAFF | TGTGCCATCAGTGAGTCGGTGATAACAGGGACTGAAGCTTTCTTT
TRBJ2-3 | - | TRBV5-8 | - | CASSLSGAAPTDTQYF | TGTGCCAGCAGCTTGTCAGGGGCGGCACCCACAGATACGCAGTATTTT
TRBJ1-1 | - | TRBV27 | - | CASSRGANTEAFF | TGTGCCAGCAGTCGGGGGGCGAACACTGAAGCTTTCTTT
TRBJ1-2 | - | TRBV7-8 | - | CASSLGGGSEATF | TGTGCCAGCAGCTTAGGGGGGGGTTCCGAGGCCACCTTC
TRBJ2-1 | - | TRBV15 | - | CATSRAWGPTSYNEQFF | TGTGCCACCAGCAGAGCCTGGGGGCCTACCTCCTACAATGAGCAGTTCTTC
TRBJ1-5 | TRBD1 | TRBV19 | - | CASAKTGDNYQPQHF | TGTGCCAGTGCCAAGACAGGGGATAATTATCAGCCCCAGCATTTT
TRBJ2-3 | - | TRBV19 | - | CASSIPQATDTQYF | TGTGCCAGTAGTATACCCCAAGCCACAGATACGCAGTATTTT
TRBJ1-1 | - | TRBV10-3 | - | CAISPQGVNTEAFF | TGTGCCATCAGCCCTCAAGGGGTGAACACTGAAGCTTTCTTT